Shown below are 27 T cell receptor beta chains from a single sample sequenced in a study of spatial heterogeneity in lung cancer (dated by TCRdb to the late 2010s). The time point label of this sample denotes: sample taken at primary tumor resection. Without any cell sorting, TCR sequencing was performed on whole RNA extracted either from tumor and nontumor lung tissue or from cryopreserved PBMC samples. The library relied on 5' RACE. Sequenced on a NextSeq 500. The public sequencing data were trimmed at Q25 with fastp and processed into clonotypes with MiXCR by TCRdb, which kept only in-frame beta chains. Under each unique CDR3 protein, matching rows form one entry showing the most common genes and DNA. The sample records tens of thousands of distinct CDR3 sequences, 3% to 4% of which are singletons. The top ten constitute 29% of the sample. Sequencing used PBMCs, obtained at surgery. These receptor sequences come from a female donor with early-stage non-small cell lung cancer.

This clonotype was found many times. J is TRBJ1-4 and V is TRBV3-1, with D maybe TRBD1 (6 bases). CDR3 length equals 14 residues. V dropped 5 bases and J dropped 0 bases, with 7 bases sitting between them. Germline CDR1 and CDR2: LGHDT and YNNKEL (reference sequence). The CDR3 loop reads CASSYRATNEKLFF. The DNA of the CDR3 is TGTGCCAGCAGCTACAGGGCAACTAATGAAAAACTGTTTTTT.

This clonotype was seen at least ten times. The chain links TRBV5-4 to TRBJ2-7, with D unclear. Trimming cost V 0 bases and J 7 bases, with 5 bases left between them. The germline CDR1 and CDR2 sequences are SGHNT and YYREEE (reference sequence). This CDR3 is built from 11 residues. The CDR3 spells CASSLGPEQYF. CDR3 coding DNA: TGTGCCAGCAGCTTGGGGCCGGAGCAGTACTTC.

This clonotype has at least ten counts. The genes are TRBV5-4 and TRBJ2-3; D remains ambiguous. CDR3 length equals 15 residues. The V end lost 0 bases, the J end lost 2 bases, and 10 bases lay between the germline ends. Per the germline V gene, CDR1 is SGHNT and CDR2 is YYREEE (reference sequence). The CDR3 DNA follows: TGTGCCAGCAGCTTGGCCGCGGCAAACACAGATACGCAGTATTTT. Translating it yields CASSLAAANTDTQYF.

In this sample, this clonotype turned up many times. The chain carries TRBV6-4 and TRBJ1-1; tentative D call: TRBD1 (6 bases). Trimming pared 6 bases from V and 4 bases from J, leaving 15 bases between. This CDR3 has 14 residues. Germline V gene sequence: CDR1 MRHNA, CDR2 SNTAGT. The CDR3 DNA sequence: TGTGCCAGCAGGGCGGCAGGGGAGGGCACTGAAGCTTTCTTT. This translates into CASRAAGEGTEAFF.

This clonotype was observed many times. The V gene is TRBV7-8, the J gene TRBJ2-7; 7 bases line up with TRBD2. Germline V gene lookup returns CDR1 SGHVS and CDR2 FQNEAQ. CDR3 size: 15 residues. J lost 4 bases, V lost 5 bases, and 11 bases had no gene match. This CDR3 is CASSPRGGSGYEQYF. CDR3 in DNA: TGTGCCAGCAGCCCACGGGGAGGTAGCGGGTACGAGCAGTACTTC.

This clonotype was counted at least ten times. The chain joins TRBV10-3 to TRBJ1-5, with D possibly TRBD1 on 5 matching bases. The V and J ends lost 7 bases and 4 bases respectively, with 11 bases between them. CDR1 and CDR2 from the germline V gene are ENHRY and SYGVKD. This CDR3 region has 13 residues. The CDR3 sequence is CAITSQENQPQHF. The CDR3 DNA sequence: TGTGCCATCACATCACAGGAAAATCAGCCCCAGCATTTT.

This clonotype showed up many times. The V call is TRBV29-1, the J call TRBJ1-3; D uncertain. Germline V gene sequence: CDR1 SQVTM, CDR2 ANQGSEA. V was pared by 3 bases and J by 0 bases, with 12 bases between. The CDR3 has 15 residues. The CDR3 DNA sequence: TGCAGCGTTGAGGTATGGGGATTCTCTGGAAACACCATATATTTT. Its protein product is CSVEVWGFSGNTIYF.

There are many counts of this clonotype. The rearrangement uses TRBV7-9 and TRBJ1-1, with D possibly matching TRBD1 (6 bases). Per the germline V gene, CDR1 is SEHNR and CDR2 is FQNEAQ (reference sequence). This CDR3 region has 15 residues. Trimming removed 5 bases from V and 1 base from J, with 14 bases in between. Here the CDR3 reads CASSPEGGGNTEAFF. The CDR3 DNA sequence: TGTGCCAGCAGCCCCGAAGGGGGGGGGAACACTGAAGCTTTCTTT.

This clonotype was counted a few times. The chain employs TRBV7-3 and TRBJ2-3; 7 nucleotides match TRBD1. Losses at the gene ends were 2 bases for V and 1 base for J; bases not matched to a gene: 0. CDR3 length: 14 amino acids. Germline CDR1 reads SGHTA; CDR2 reads FQGTGA. In DNA form, the CDR3 reads TGTGCCAGCAGCTTAGGACAGGGCACAGATACGCAGTATTTT. Protein product: CASSLGQGTDTQYF.

This clonotype showed up just once. The gene calls are TRBV12-3 or TRBV12-4 and TRBJ1-6, with 9 bases fitting TRBD1. CDR3 length: 15 amino acids. The J segment lost 11 bases and the V segment lost 4 bases, leaving 9 bases of the junction unmatched. The CDR3 spells CASSWGQGPGPPLHF. The CDR3 DNA sequence: TGTGCCAGCAGTTGGGGACAGGGACCCGGGCCACCCCTCCACTTT.

This clonotype was observed many times. This chain links TRBV9 with TRBJ2-7, with 8 bases lining up with TRBD1. The germline gives CDR1 SGDLS, CDR2 YYNGEE. V lost 0 bases and J lost 5; bases outside the gene matches: 4. The CDR3 has 14 residues. The CDR3 nucleotides read TGTGCCAGCAGCGTAGTGGACAGGGATCACGAGCAGTACTTC. Translation gives CASSVVDRDHEQYF.

This clonotype was counted ten times or more. The V call is TRBV7-2, the J call TRBJ2-5, with 8 bases identical to TRBD1. In germline, CDR1 is SGHTA, CDR2 FQGNSA. After removal of 5 bases from V and 2 bases from J, the junction contained 4 bases not matched to a gene. The CDR3 is 14 amino acids. CDR3 DNA sequence: TGTGCCAGCAGCCCGGACAGGGCGCAAGAGACCCAGTACTTC. Amino acid sequence: CASSPDRAQETQYF.

The table lists this clonotype with many counts. The chain has TRBV7-3 and TRBJ2-3; the D gene is possibly TRBD2 (6 bases). V was cut by 1 base and J by 4 bases, with 9 bases left in between. Germline assignment: CDR1 SGHTA and CDR2 FQGTGA. This CDR3 is 14 amino acids long. This CDR3 is CASSLMGGPDTQYF. The CDR3 DNA follows: TGTGCCAGCAGCTTAATGGGGGGTCCAGATACGCAGTATTTT.

This clonotype was found many times. V and J are TRBV6-5 and TRBJ2-3, with TRBD1 identical over 8 bases. This CDR3 region has 19 residues. J was trimmed by 0 bases and V by 1 base; bases with no gene match: 12. CDR1 and CDR2 (germline): MNHEY, SVGAGI. CDR3 protein: CASSYFAGGAGTSTDTQYF. The CDR3 DNA reads as TGTGCCAGCAGTTACTTTGCAGGGGGCGCTGGAACTAGCACAGATACGCAGTATTTT.

V gene TRBV7-9 combines with J gene TRBJ1-4; the match to TRBD1 covers 7 bases. Germline V gives CDR1 SEHNR, CDR2 FQNEAQ (reference sequence). V gave up 3 bases and J gave up 8 bases; unmatched junction bases: 21. This CDR3 has 19 residues. The chain's CDR3 is CASSFPEQGTTAEGEKLFF. CDR3 nucleotides: TGTGCCAGCAGCTTCCCCGAACAGGGGACCACTGCAGAGGGGGAAAAACTGTTTTTT.

This clonotype came up many times. The chain uses TRBV27 and TRBJ2-6; a weak D match, TRBD2 (6 bases). The CDR3 loop spans 16 amino acids. The ends were cut back, 2 bases at V and 4 bases at J, with 12 bases in the middle. Germline V gives CDR1 MNHEY, CDR2 SMNVEV (reference sequence). The CDR3 is CASSLPPGGGANVLTF. CDR3 nucleotides: TGTGCCAGCAGTTTACCGCCCGGAGGGGGGGCCAACGTCCTGACTTTC.

This clonotype showed up many times. J is TRBJ2-7 and V is TRBV11-1, with TRBD1 matching over 9 bases. CDR1 SGHAT and CDR2 FQDESV come from the germline V gene (reference sequence). V lost 5 bases and J lost 7; bases outside the gene matches: 9. This CDR3 spans 14 amino acids. The CDR3 here is CASSPGQGHEEQYF. The CDR3 coding sequence is TGTGCCAGCAGCCCAGGACAGGGGCACGAAGAGCAGTACTTC.

The rearrangement uses TRBV11-1 and TRBJ2-3; D is possibly TRBD1 (6 bases). CDR3 length: 11 residues. Germline loops: CDR1 SGHAT, CDR2 FQDESV (reference sequence). Deletions cut 8 bases from V and 5 bases from J, with 8 bases between. The CDR3 reads CASRDKDTQYF. CDR3 nucleotide sequence: TGTGCCAGCCGGGACAAAGATACGCAGTATTTT. Full variable domain (rest looked up from reference TRBV11-1 and TRBJ2-3): EAEVAQSPRYKITEKSQAVAFWCDPISGHATLYWYRQILGQGPELLVQFQDESVVDDSQLPKDRFSAERLKGVDSTLKIQPAELGDSAMYLCASRDKDTQYFGPGTRLTVL.

This clonotype occurred many times. The V call is TRBV9, the J call TRBJ2-1; TRBD2 matches 10 bases. The CDR3 sequence is 14 residues long. In germline, CDR1 is SGDLS, CDR2 YYNGEE. The junction had 4 bases not matched to a gene; V was cut back by 4 bases and J by 6 bases. Written as DNA, the CDR3 is TGTGCCAGCAGCTTCACTAGCGGGACCAATGAGCAGTTCTTC. Translating it yields CASSFTSGTNEQFF.

The table lists this clonotype with many counts. V is TRBV18 and J is TRBJ2-3; D call uncertain. V shed 4 bases and J shed 0 bases, with 8 bases lying between them. CDR1 and CDR2 from the germline V gene are KGHSH and LQKENI. The CDR3 runs 14 residues. CDR3 loop: CASSQTSSTDTQYF. In nucleotides, the CDR3 is TGTGCCAGCTCACAAACGTCAAGCACAGATACGCAGTATTTT.

Ten or more counts support this clonotype. The genes are TRBV11-2 and TRBJ2-7, with 8 bases lining up with TRBD1. This CDR3 comprises 16 residues. Germline V CDR1 and CDR2: SGHAT, FQNNGV. V dropped 4 bases and J dropped 3; count of bases not matched to a gene: 11. CDR3 sequence (DNA): TGTGCCAGCAGCTCTCTAAGGACAGGGAGTCTCTACGAGCAGTACTTC. It encodes CASSSLRTGSLYEQYF.

This clonotype was recorded many times. This rearrangement joins TRBV20-1 to TRBJ2-5, with D unresolved. With 3 bases removed from V and 0 bases from J, the gap between germline ends came to 17 bases. Germline CDR1 is DFQATT and CDR2 is SNEGSKA (reference sequence). CDR3 size: 16 residues. The CDR3 region is CSARTTLDWYQETQYF. In DNA form, the CDR3 reads TGCAGTGCTAGGACGACGCTCGACTGGTACCAAGAGACCCAGTACTTC.

This clonotype has at least ten counts. The J gene is TRBJ2-3, the V gene TRBV11-2; 9 bases fit TRBD2. With V trimmed by 5 bases and J by 1 base, 4 bases remained unmatched. CDR1 is SGHAT and CDR2 is FQNNGV in the germline V gene. The CDR3 sequence is 15 residues long. The CDR3 DNA is TGTGCCAGCAGCCAATTAGCGGGGGGCACAGATACGCAGTATTTT. This codes for CASSQLAGGTDTQYF.

In this sample, this clonotype turned up many times. The chain recombines TRBV20-1 with TRBJ2-3; no clear D gene. This CDR3 has 12 residues. Trimming cost V 0 bases and J 4 bases, with 5 bases left between them. The germline V gene has CDR1 DFQATT and CDR2 SNEGSKA (reference sequence). CDR3 protein: CSARDRADTQYF. CDR3 sequence (DNA): TGCAGTGCTAGAGATAGAGCAGATACGCAGTATTTT.

This clonotype was picked up a small number of times. This CDR3 is CATSRDLTAPARDTQYF. CDR3 sequence (DNA): TGTGCCACCAGCAGAGATCTTACAGCCCCGGCGAGGGATACGCAGTATTTT. This chain joins TRBV15 and TRBJ2-3; D not resolved. V shed 0 bases and J shed 6 bases, with 19 bases lying between them. Germline CDR1 and CDR2: LNHNV and YYDKDF (reference sequence). The CDR3 covers 17 residues.

In its sample, this clonotype was seen once. This sequence joins TRBV6-6 and TRBJ2-2, with TRBD2 identical over 9 bases. The germline gives CDR1 MNHNY, CDR2 SVGAGI (reference sequence). CDR3 length: 16 residues. Trimming took 7 bases from V and 4 from J; bases not matched to a gene: 10. In nucleotides, the CDR3 is TGTGCCAGCAAGATAGCGGGAGATGTGAGCACCGGGGAGCTGTTTTTT. Translated: CASKIAGDVSTGELFF.

This clonotype was seen more than once but under ten times. The CDR3 DNA sequence: TGTGCCAGCAGCTTAATCGTTCCAAAGCGGGAGGGCCTTGAGACCCAGTACTTC. Protein sequence: CASSLIVPKREGLETQYF. The chain combines TRBV7-9 with TRBJ2-5, with 10 bases aligning to TRBD2. CDR1 is SEHNR, CDR2 FQNEAQ, per germline (reference sequence). The CDR3 extends over 18 amino acids. Trimming cost V 2 bases and J 5 bases; bases outside gene matches: 14.